This TCR beta chain came from a study of T-cell memory formation after mild COVID-19. A 5'RACE reaction primed in the constant segment made cDNA libraries of TCR alpha and TCR beta, and these carried sample barcodes and UMIs. In TCRdb, the 5' RACE reads were re-called with MiXCR into one record per CDR3 protein. The repertoire holds 250,000 or so distinct CDR3 sequences, with approximately 18% as singletons. This clonotype was seen at least ten times. Its specificity is unknown. General study results and limits: CD8+ contracting clones occupied EMRA, while CD4+ ones occupied mainly CM and EM.

V lost 4 bases to trimming and J lost 3 bases; unmatched junction nucleotides: 4. The CDR3 covers 16 residues. CDR1 is SGHTA, CDR2 FQGNSA, per germline. Sequencing used PBMCs or a T cell subset sorted from them (not recorded which). V is TRBV7-2 and J is TRBJ2-2; 11 nucleotides line up with TRBD1. This receptor was identified in a man aged 18-30 years who had mild COVID-19 (a few samples of this study predate the infection). Cell type and time point are not known. The CDR3 DNA reads as TGTGCCAGCAGCTCACGGACAGGGGGCGACACCGGGGAGCTGTTTTTT. Residues: CASSSRTGGDTGELFF.